This paragraph covers one T cell receptor beta chain sequence. The antigen is unknown. The data stem from a study of T cell responses to AZD1222 COVID-19 vaccine. Findings and limits, study-wide: Spike-specific TCR breadth and depth were elevated following two AZD1222 doses. Baseline seropositives among AZD1222 recipients totaled only 5 to 7. Sampling that yielded the repertoires occurred only after the peak T cell response. The donor cohort was predominantly white British with a female majority, and clonal diversity may have been underestimated.

Trimming took off 5 bases at V and 0 bases at J, with 15 bases between the two ends. CDR1 is SGHDN, CDR2 FVKESK, per germline. CDR3 size: 16 residues. Repertoires were generated with immunoSEQ multiplex PCR, while TCRdb's copy carries only in-frame clones and drops some. The sample holds some 190,000 clones, around 92% seen once. This TCR came from an adult in good health. The chain recombines TRBV14 with TRBJ2-3; D gene uncertain. The specimen was peripheral blood, collected on day 0 of AZD1222 vaccination. The CDR3 DNA follows: TGTGCCAGCAGCTCCCGACTCGAGTCTAGCACAGATACGCAGTATTTT. Protein: CASSSRLESSTDTQYF.